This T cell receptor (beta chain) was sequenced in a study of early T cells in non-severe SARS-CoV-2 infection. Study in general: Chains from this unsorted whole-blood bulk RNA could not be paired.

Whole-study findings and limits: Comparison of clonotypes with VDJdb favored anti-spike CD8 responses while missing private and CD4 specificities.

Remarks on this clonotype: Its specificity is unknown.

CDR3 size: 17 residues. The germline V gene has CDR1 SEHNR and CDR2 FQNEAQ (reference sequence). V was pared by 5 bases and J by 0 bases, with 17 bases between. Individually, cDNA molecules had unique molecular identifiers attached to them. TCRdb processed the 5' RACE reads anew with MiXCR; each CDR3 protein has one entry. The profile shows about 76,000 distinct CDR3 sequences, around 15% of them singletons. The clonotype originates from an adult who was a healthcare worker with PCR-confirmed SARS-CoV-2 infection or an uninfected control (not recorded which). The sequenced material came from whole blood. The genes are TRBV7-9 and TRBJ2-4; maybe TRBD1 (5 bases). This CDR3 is CASSPRTGVLAKNIQYF. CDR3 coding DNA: TGTGCCAGCAGCCCTCGAACAGGAGTTCTAGCCAAAAACATTCAGTACTTC.